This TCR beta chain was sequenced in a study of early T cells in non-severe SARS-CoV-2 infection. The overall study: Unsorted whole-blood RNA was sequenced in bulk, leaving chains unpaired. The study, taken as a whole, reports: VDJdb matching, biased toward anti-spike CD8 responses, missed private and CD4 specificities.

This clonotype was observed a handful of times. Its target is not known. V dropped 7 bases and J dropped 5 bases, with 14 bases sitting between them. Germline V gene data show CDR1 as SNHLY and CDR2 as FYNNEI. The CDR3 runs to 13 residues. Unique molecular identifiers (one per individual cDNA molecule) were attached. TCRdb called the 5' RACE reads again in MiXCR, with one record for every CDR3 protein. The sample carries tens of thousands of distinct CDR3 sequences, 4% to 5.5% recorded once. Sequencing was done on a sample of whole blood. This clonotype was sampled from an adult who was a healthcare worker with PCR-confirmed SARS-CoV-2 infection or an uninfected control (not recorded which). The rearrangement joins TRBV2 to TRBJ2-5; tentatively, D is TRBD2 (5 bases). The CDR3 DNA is TGTGCCAGCAACGCCCGGACTTGGGAGACCCAGTACTTC. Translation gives CASNARTWETQYF.